The source of this T cell receptor beta chain is a study of blood T cell repertoires in COVID-19. For the study at large: Samples of COVID-19 (acute and convalescent) were obtained from the United States, Italy and Spain. The cDNA or gDNA used as material had been derived from T cells, B-cell-depleted T cells, or PBMCs.

In the source study's methods: Estimation of nucleated cell counts was performed using reference gene primer amplification. Libraries were prepared by immunoSEQ multiplex PCR; TCRdb keeps only in-frame clonotypes and omits some of them. The V and J calls and clone size come from that table; D and trimming were worked out from the DNA. The sample contains tens of thousands of clones, about 89% of which appear only once. This TCR came from a man aged 45-65 years with active COVID-19. Sequencing input: peripheral blood.

The CDR3 region has the DNA TGTGCCAGCAGCCAAGAAAAGCGGGAGGCAGATACGCAGTATTTT. Translating gives CASSQEKREADTQYF. The chain has TRBV4-2 and TRBJ2-3, with 9 nucleotides matching TRBD2. V was pared by 0 bases and J by 4 bases, with 2 bases of the junction left unmatched. In germline, CDR1 is LGHNA, CDR2 YNFKEQ. CDR3 length equals 15 residues.